This is a list of T cell receptor beta chains from one sample in a study of shared clonotypes between healthy human individuals. Assay: immunoSEQ multiplex PCR; the TCRdb copy retains only in-frame clones and omits some. The sample lists roughly 640,000 clones, more than 95% seen once, with around 0.06% in the top ten. Sample: naive CD4+ T cells sorted from blood. Every receptor here comes from a woman aged 25 to 39 in good health. Both conserved end residues are part of each CDR3. The D gene is left open where the match is weak. Where a row states a size, it is once, few, many or the class of an expanded clone; other rows omit it.

V gene	J gene	clone size	D gene	CDR3 protein	CDR3 DNA
TRBV25-1	TRBJ2-7	-	TRBD2	CASSELGTSVYEQYF	TGTGCCAGCAGTGAATTGGGGACTAGCGTCTACGAGCAGTACTTC
TRBV15	TRBJ1-5	-	TRBD1	CATSSGTGDYSNQPQHF	TGTGCCACCAGCTCAGGGACAGGGGATTATAGCAATCAGCCCCAGCATTTT
TRBV5-5	TRBJ2-1	-	-	CASSLFGSSYNEQFF	TGTGCCAGCAGCTTGTTCGGGAGCTCCTACAATGAGCAGTTCTTC
TRBV7-9	TRBJ1-2	-	-	CASSFPGGGGYTF	TGTGCCAGCAGCTTCCCGGGGGGAGGCGGCTACACCTTC
TRBV30	TRBJ2-1	-	-	CAWRRWEGRGYEQFF	TGTGCCTGGAGAAGGTGGGAGGGCAGGGGCTATGAGCAGTTCTTC
TRBV14	TRBJ2-1	once	TRBD1	CASSRTGTGGGSEQFF	TGTGCCAGCAGCCGGACCGGGACAGGGGGGGGTAGTGAGCAGTTCTTC
TRBV7-2	TRBJ2-7	-	TRBD2	CASSSRTSGIYEQYF	TGTGCCAGCAGCTCCCGGACTAGCGGGATATACGAGCAGTACTTC
TRBV2	TRBJ2-7	once	TRBD2	CASGTSGAGYEQYF	TGTGCCAGCGGAACTAGCGGTGCGGGATACGAGCAGTACTTC
TRBV7-9	TRBJ2-1	-	TRBD2	CASSLSRERLNEQFF	TGTGCCAGCAGCTTATCGCGGGAGCGCTTAAATGAGCAGTTCTTC
TRBV4-2	TRBJ2-1	-	TRBD2	CASSQIGLAGTYEQFF	TGTGCCAGCAGCCAAATAGGACTAGCGGGAACGTATGAGCAGTTCTTC
TRBV5-1	TRBJ2-1	-	TRBD2	CASSLAGGGSYNEQFF	TGCGCCAGCAGCTTGGCAGGCGGGGGCTCCTACAATGAGCAGTTCTTC
TRBV6-5	TRBJ2-3	-	TRBD2	CASSYVAGVIDTQYF	TGTGCCAGCAGTTATGTAGCGGGAGTTATAGATACGCAGTATTTT
TRBV29-1	TRBJ2-5	-	-	CSVELQGRETQYF	TGCAGCGTTGAACTACAGGGGAGGGAGACCCAGTACTTC
TRBV7-9	TRBJ1-4	once	-	CASSLPGDEKLFF	TGTGCCAGCAGCTTACCAGGCGACGAAAAACTGTTTTTT
TRBV18	TRBJ1-2	-	-	CASSPAERGGFGYTF	TGTGCCAGCTCACCAGCCGAGAGAGGGGGATTCGGCTACACCTTC
TRBV28	TRBJ1-1	-	-	CASSSRTGVNTEAFF	TGTGCCAGCAGTTCTAGAACCGGGGTGAACACTGAAGCTTTCTTT
TRBV5-1	TRBJ2-7	-	-	CASSLVTGNYEQYF	TGCGCCAGCAGCTTGGTTACAGGGAACTACGAGCAGTACTTC
TRBV6-1	TRBJ2-5	-	TRBD2	CASRNYGGSETQYF	TGTGCCAGCAGGAACTACGGGGGGTCGGAGACCCAGTACTTC
TRBV18	TRBJ1-4	once	-	CASSRYEGEKLFF	TGTGCCAGCTCACGCTATGAGGGTGAAAAACTGTTTTTT
TRBV6-1	TRBJ2-4	-	-	CASSALHRSVVGDKNIQYF	TGTGCCAGCAGTGCGTTACATAGGTCGGTAGTGGGGGACAAAAACATTCAGTACTTC
TRBV9	TRBJ1-1	-	-	CASSVVTGNTEAFF	TGTGCCAGCAGCGTAGTCACCGGGAACACTGAAGCTTTCTTT
TRBV7-3	TRBJ2-7	-	TRBD1	CASGRDRVYEQYF	TGTGCCAGCGGCCGGGACAGGGTCTACGAGCAGTACTTC
TRBV5-1	TRBJ2-1	-	TRBD2	CASSPVSGAEDEQFF	TGCGCCAGCAGCCCAGTCAGCGGGGCGGAGGATGAGCAGTTCTTC
TRBV27	TRBJ2-2	-	TRBD2	CASSPGGGSTGELFF	TGTGCCAGCAGCCCGGGAGGGGGTTCTACCGGGGAGCTGTTTTTT
TRBV27	TRBJ2-5	once	TRBD2	CASSTTSGRLETQYF	TGTGCCAGCAGTACTACTAGCGGGAGATTAGAGACCCAGTACTTC
TRBV7-8	TRBJ2-5	-	-	CASSLFRTKETQYF	TGTGCCAGCAGCTTATTTCGGACAAAAGAGACCCAGTACTTC
TRBV5-1	TRBJ2-5	-	TRBD2	CASSLERLAGVGRETQYF	TGCGCCAGCAGCTTGGAACGCCTAGCGGGAGTGGGCAGGGAGACCCAGTACTTC
TRBV5-1	TRBJ1-6	-	-	CASSATPSGSPLHF	TGCGCCAGCAGCGCGACTCCTAGTGGATCACCCCTCCACTTT
TRBV10-3	TRBJ1-5	-	-	CAISESAGVQPQHF	TGTGCCATCAGTGAGTCGGCAGGGGTTCAGCCCCAGCATTTT
TRBV7-9	TRBJ2-3	-	-	CASSGRGTDTQYF	TGTGCCAGCAGCGGGCGGGGCACAGATACGCAGTATTTT
TRBV7-2	TRBJ1-5	-	-	CASSTPNQPQHF	TGTGCCAGCAGCACACCTAATCAGCCCCAGCATTTT
TRBV4-1	TRBJ2-7	-	TRBD1	CASSQGQGEGTRAYEQYF	TGCGCCAGCAGCCAGGGACAGGGAGAGGGAACTAGGGCCTACGAGCAGTACTTC
TRBV28	TRBJ2-5	-	-	CASSSSLETQYF	-
TRBV28	TRBJ2-1	-	TRBD2	CASSWLAGYNEQFF	TGTGCCAGCAGTTGGCTAGCGGGGTACAATGAGCAGTTCTTC
TRBV11-2	TRBJ2-1	-	-	CASSKGDNEQFF	TGTGCCAGCAGCAAAGGAGACAATGAGCAGTTCTTC
TRBV19	TRBJ1-2	-	-	CATGTKYGYTF	TGTGCCACCGGGACAAAGTATGGCTACACCTTC
TRBV5-1	TRBJ2-5	-	TRBD1	CASSPRERGRETQYF	TGCGCCAGCAGCCCCCGTGAAAGGGGGCGAGAGACCCAGTACTTC
TRBV9	TRBJ2-3	-	TRBD2	CASSVSGRASDTQYF	TGTGCCAGCAGCGTCAGCGGGAGGGCCTCAGATACGCAGTATTTT
TRBV5-1	TRBJ2-7	-	TRBD2	CASSSTSGKTHEQYF	TGCGCCAGCAGCTCAACTAGCGGGAAGACACACGAGCAGTACTTC
TRBV7-8	TRBJ1-3	-	-	CASSLTDGSSGNTIYF	TGTGCCAGCAGCTTGACAGATGGGAGCTCTGGAAACACCATATATTTT
TRBV5-1	TRBJ2-7	-	-	CASSALNEQYF	TGCGCCAGCAGCGCCCTTAACGAGCAGTACTTC
TRBV10-1	TRBJ2-7	-	TRBD2	CASSDPGLADEQYF	TGCGCCAGCAGTGATCCCGGACTAGCCGACGAGCAGTACTTC
TRBV28	TRBJ2-7	-	-	CASSPAVGGYEQYF	TGTGCCAGCAGCCCCGCGGTGGGCGGGTACGAGCAGTACTTC
TRBV28	TRBJ1-2	-	-	CASSLANYGYTF	TGTGCCAGCAGTTTGGCAAACTATGGCTACACCTTC
TRBV29-1	TRBJ2-1	-	TRBD1	CSVCGTGGKSSSYNEQFF	TGCAGCGTCTGTGGGACAGGGGGTAAGAGTTCGTCCTACAATGAGCAGTTCTTC
TRBV10-1	TRBJ2-1	-	TRBD1	CASSAPDRVNEQFF	TGCGCCAGCTCAGCCCCGGACAGGGTAAATGAGCAGTTCTTC
TRBV7-6	TRBJ2-2	-	TRBD2	CASRPTSGRAPGELFF	TGTGCCAGCAGACCTACTAGCGGGAGGGCCCCCGGGGAGCTGTTTTTT
TRBV5-1	TRBJ2-5	-	TRBD1	CASSRDRGGQETQYF	TGCGCCAGCAGCAGGGACAGGGGAGGGCAAGAGACCCAGTACTTC
TRBV4-1	TRBJ1-5	-	TRBD1	CASSHPSGQGDNQPQHF	TGCGCCAGCAGCCACCCTTCCGGACAGGGAGACAATCAGCCCCAGCATTTT
TRBV6-6	TRBJ2-7	once	-	CASSLGTFSSYEQYF	TGTGCCAGCAGTCTCGGGACTTTCAGCTCCTACGAGCAGTACTTC
TRBV28	TRBJ2-7	-	TRBD1	CASSRDRTYEQYF	TGTGCCAGCAGCCGGGACAGGACCTACGAGCAGTACTTC
TRBV27	TRBJ2-7	-	-	CASSLYGSKYEQYF	TGTGCCAGCAGTTTATACGGGAGTAAGTACGAGCAGTACTTC
TRBV27	TRBJ2-4	-	TRBD2	CASSLAGATRNIQYF	TGTGCCAGCAGTCTAGCGGGAGCGACCAGAAACATTCAGTACTTC
TRBV19	TRBJ2-7	-	TRBD2	CASASGLLGEQYF	TGTGCCAGCGCTAGCGGCCTTTTGGGGGAGCAGTACTTC
TRBV4-1	TRBJ2-7	-	TRBD2	CASTRLAGGTEQYF	TGCGCCAGCACCCGACTAGCGGGGGGGACCGAGCAGTACTTC
TRBV6-6	TRBJ2-1	-	TRBD2	CASSHSGTSSYNEQFF	TGTGCCAGCAGTCATAGCGGGACGAGCTCCTACAATGAGCAGTTCTTC
TRBV4-1	TRBJ1-5	once	-	CASSQDLLLVSQPQHF	TGCGCCAGCAGCCAAGATCTCCTTTTGGTTTCTCAGCCCCAGCATTTT
TRBV5-4	TRBJ1-5	-	TRBD1	CASSRQGANQPQHF	TGTGCCAGCAGCCGACAGGGGGCAAATCAGCCCCAGCATTTT
TRBV4-2	TRBJ2-5	-	TRBD1	CASSQGGTGPQETQYF	TGTGCCAGCAGCCAAGGGGGGACAGGGCCTCAAGAGACCCAGTACTTC